Presented here are 10 T cell receptor beta chains from one specimen sequenced in a study of T cell repertoires in cytomegalovirus infection. TCRdb itself ran the reads through MiXCR, one entry per CDR3 protein. The sample shows 200,000 to 250,000 distinct CDR3 sequences, less than 50% of them seen only once. These receptors are not linked to any known antigen. Sample: CD8+ T cells from cultured PBMCs, taken from culture after CMV antigen stimulation. The receptors here all came from a human donor in good health (CMV status not recorded). Some clones in this sample may be carry-over from other donors' samples.

The chain combines TRBV4-2 with TRBJ2-5; TRBD2 matches 8 bases. V lost 5 bases, J lost 5 bases, and 13 bases stayed unmatched. There are 16 residues in the CDR3. Germline CDR1 is LGHNA and CDR2 is YNFKEQ. CDR3 sequence reads: CASSVAGTAARETQYF. The CDR3 bases are TGTGCCAGCAGCGTAGCGGGGACTGCAGCTCGTGAGACCCAGTACTTC.

V usage is TRBV11-2 and J usage is TRBJ2-7; D ambiguous. V lost 5 bases and J lost 2, with 7 bases in between. In germline, CDR1 is SGHAT, CDR2 FQNNGV. The CDR3 is 12 residues long. CDR3 in DNA: TGTGCCAGCAGCGACGGCACCTACGAGCAGTACTTC. This codes for CASSDGTYEQYF.

This clonotype was observed at least ten times. The chain joins TRBV7-2 to TRBJ2-7, with 7 bases identical to TRBD2. J gave up 5 bases and V 1 base, and 5 bases lay outside the gene matches. Germline lookup yields CDR1 SGHTA and CDR2 FQGNSA. This CDR3 contains 14 residues. The CDR3, as DNA: TGTGCCAGCAGCTTAGAGGCGGGAGCCAACGAGCAGTACTTC. It encodes CASSLEAGANEQYF.

This clonotype was observed a few times. The chain carries TRBV7-8 and TRBJ1-1, with a possible D match to TRBD1 (5 bases). Germline V gives CDR1 SGHVS, CDR2 FQNEAQ. The CDR3 has 15 amino acids. V was clipped by 7 bases and J by 2 bases, with 17 bases between them. CDR3 sequence (DNA): TGTGCCAGCACCTTTTCCCGGGGGGTAAACACTGAAGCTTTCTTT. Residues: CASTFSRGVNTEAFF.

The rearrangement uses TRBV24-1 and TRBJ2-1; D ambiguous. The CDR3 totals 14 residues. CDR1 is KGHDR and CDR2 is SFDVKD in the germline V gene. The germline V and J ends were trimmed by 9 bases and 5 bases, with 16 bases remaining between them. The CDR3 nucleotides are TGTGCCACCCGTGGCGGACCTCCCGACAATGAGCAGTTCTTC. Its translation is CATRGGPPDNEQFF.

This clonotype was picked up a small number of times. The chain recombines TRBV7-3 with TRBJ2-3; D remains ambiguous. The germline V and J ends were trimmed by 3 bases and 3 bases, with 7 bases remaining between them. CDR3 length: 13 residues. From germline, CDR1 is SGHTA and CDR2 FQGTGA. Written as DNA, the CDR3 is TGTGCCAGCAGCTTTGATATGACAGATACGCAGTATTTT. Translating gives CASSFDMTDTQYF.

There are a few counts of this clonotype. The chain joins TRBV27 to TRBJ1-2; 8 nucleotides align to TRBD1. Germline CDR1 reads MNHEY; CDR2 reads SMNVEV (reference sequence). The CDR3 is made up of 14 amino acids. With V trimmed by 5 bases and J by 4 bases, 6 bases remained unmatched. Written as DNA, the CDR3 is TGTGCCAGCAGTACACAGGGGGGCGGCTATGGCTACACCTTC. Amino acids: CASSTQGGGYGYTF.

This clonotype was counted ten times or more. This chain joins TRBV7-6 and TRBJ2-2, with 11 bases that match TRBD1. V lost 5 bases, J lost 4 bases, and 9 bases stayed unmatched. CDR3 length equals 17 residues. Germline loops: CDR1 SGHVS, CDR2 FNYEAQ. CDR3 sequence (DNA): TGTGCCAGCAGCGTTCGTTCCGGGACAGGGGGCACCGGGGAGCTGTTTTTT. The encoded protein is CASSVRSGTGGTGELFF. The full variable domain, with the rest looked up from reference TRBV7-6 and TRBJ2-2, is GAGVSQSPRYKVTKRGQDVALRCDPISGHVSLYWYRQALGQGPEFLTYFNYEAQQDKSGLPNDRFSAERPEGSISTLTIQRTEQRDSAMYRCASSVRSGTGGTGELFFGEGSRLTVL.

Remarks on this clonotype: The junction does not match germline at one end; this may be a read error. The genes are TRBV7-4 and TRBJ1-5; the match to TRBD1 covers 7 bases. CDR3 size: 16 residues. CDR1 is SGHVT and CDR2 is SQSDAQ in the germline V gene. Written as DNA, the CDR3 is TGTGCCAGCAGCCCCCAATTGGGACAGCCGTATCAGGCCCAGCATTTT. As protein: CASSPQLGQPYQAQHF.

This clonotype has more than one count but fewer than ten. The V and J genes are TRBV27 and TRBJ1-1; a weak D match, TRBD1 (5 bases). The CDR3 is made up of 14 amino acids. V lost 8 bases and J 2 bases, leaving 15 bases between the germline ends. CDR1 is MNHEY, CDR2 SMNVEV, per germline (reference sequence). CDR3 nucleotide sequence: TGTGCCAGCGGGAGGGGCGGAATTAACACTGAAGCTTTCTTT. Protein product: CASGRGGINTEAFF.